Listed below are T cell receptor beta chains from one sample, sequenced in a study of blood T cell repertoires in COVID-19. Assay: immunoSEQ multiplex PCR; the TCRdb copy retains only in-frame clones and omits some. The table records roughly 120,000 clones, 90% of them present only once. Sequenced: peripheral blood. The receptors here all came from a human donor with active COVID-19. The donor label of this sample is uncertain. Each CDR3 is given with its conserved first and last residue.

J | V | CDR3
TRBJ1-1 | TRBV7-2 | CASSLPGWNTEAFF
TRBJ1-2 | TRBV5-1 | CASSLQQGPYGYTF
TRBJ2-3 | TRBV7-2 | CASSPYLDTQYF
TRBJ1-2 | TRBV13 | CASSFYRAGRDGYTF
TRBJ2-5 | TRBV7-8 | CASSREEGWETQYF
TRBJ2-7 | TRBV5-1 | CASSLRQVGDEQYF
TRBJ2-1 | TRBV6-5 | CASRKGGDYNEQFF
TRBJ1-5 | TRBV10-3 | CAISESGGRVSNQPQHF
TRBJ2-3 | TRBV10-3 | CAISERGSETDTQYF
TRBJ2-1 | TRBV28 | CAGGERVNEQFF
TRBJ2-3 | TRBV7-2 | CASSHTSGGGDTQYF
TRBJ2-3 | TRBV12-5 | CASGLAGRTGSTLTDTQYF
TRBJ2-1 | TRBV5-6 | CASSLDKRGGYNEQFF
TRBJ1-1 | TRBV18 | CASSPGQENTEAFF
TRBJ1-2 | TRBV19 | CASSFRRPAGGVYYGYTF
TRBJ1-4 | TRBV5-4 | CASSLQDRGLTNEKLFF
TRBJ2-1 | TRBV4-1 | CASSQDKTDNEQFF
TRBJ2-7 | TRBV7-8 | CASSLRQGMRNEQYF
TRBJ2-3 | TRBV7-8 | CASSPMGAKDTQYF
TRBJ2-3 | TRBV18 | CASSPDRGEVAQYF
TRBJ2-7 | TRBV7-2 | CASSSRTGSSYEQYF
TRBJ1-2 | TRBV6-6 | CASSPRWEPTF
TRBJ1-4 | TRBV5-1 | CASSLSATNEKLFF
TRBJ2-3 | TRBV6-6 | CASSKLVAGSTDTQYF
TRBJ2-7 | TRBV6-4 | CASSDSGVVSSYEQYF
TRBJ1-1 | TRBV5-1 | CASSGSRGMNTEAFF
TRBJ2-7 | TRBV7-6 | CASSLSYTGEQYF
TRBJ1-1 | TRBV25-1 | CASSPTGSLTEAFF
TRBJ2-2 | TRBV19 | CASTVAGNRELFF
TRBJ2-1 | TRBV4-3 | CASSRSGGSYNEQFF
TRBJ2-5 | TRBV11-3 | CASSLVGIDEETQYF
TRBJ2-7 | TRBV19 | CASSISRGLTHEQYF
TRBJ2-5 | TRBV5-1 | CASSARLAGVETQYF
TRBJ2-4 | TRBV5-5 | CACHGAENIQYF
TRBJ1-1 | TRBV4-2 | CASSQATGLREDTEAFF
TRBJ1-4 | TRBV5-1 | CASSLDRGDEKLFF
TRBJ2-3 | TRBV6-2/TRBV6-3 | CASSYERGRGTSTDTQYF
TRBJ1-2 | TRBV5-6 | CASSFRQGRGYTF
TRBJ2-1 | TRBV3-1/TRBV3-2 | CASSHAQGSYNEQFF
TRBJ2-7 | TRBV30 | CAWSVSGYEQYF
TRBJ1-6 | TRBV7-6 | CASSSETDYNSPLHF
TRBJ2-7 | TRBV6-6 | CATSSRLAGPYEQYF
TRBJ1-1 | TRBV11-2 | CASSLVQGGTEAFF
TRBJ2-1 | TRBV29-1 | CSVTPGVSLQFF
TRBJ2-6 | TRBV12-3/TRBV12-4 | CASSREANVLTF
TRBJ2-7 | TRBV5-1 | CASSSNPQGGEQYF
TRBJ2-3 | TRBV11-2 | CASKLQSSTDTQYF
TRBJ1-2 | TRBV12-3/TRBV12-4 | CASSLATGTDYTF
TRBJ2-7 | TRBV24-1 | CATSTGYEQYF
TRBJ1-1 | TRBV27 | CASSLLGATEAFF
TRBJ2-5 | TRBV10-1 | CAILIVPTSWFELRETQYF
TRBJ1-2 | TRBV6-5 | CASSTGQGAYTF
TRBJ2-7 | TRBV7-9 | CASTEVPTSRYEQYF
TRBJ2-1 | TRBV5-1 | CASSFIGTSGGNEQFF
TRBJ1-1 | TRBV5-4 | CASSPALGAPNTEAFF